What follows describes a single T cell receptor beta chain. Its matching antigen is unknown. These data are taken from a study of immune cell composition in non-small cell lung cancer. Using immunoSEQ multiplex PCR, the repertoire was profiled, and TCRdb retains in-frame clones only, with some absent. The repertoire consists of about 6,600 clones, with roughly two thirds occurring once and the leading ten covering around a tenth. Study results and limitations: Around four fifths of squamous and under 35% of adenocarcinoma cases had tumour-associated clones >0.5%.

Normal lung was taken at the farthest possible site, at least 3 cm from tumour. The sequenced sample consisted of non-adjacent lung tissue. This TCR came from a human donor with non-small cell lung cancer.

The CDR3 DNA reads as TGTGCCAGCACCCACAGGTTGAACACCGGGGAGCTGTTTTTT. It codes for CASTHRLNTGELFF. The chain couples TRBV6-5 to TRBJ2-2; TRBD1 is a possible D gene (5 bases). Germline assignment: CDR1 MNHEY and CDR2 SVGAGI. This CDR3 contains 14 residues. V shed 7 bases and J shed 1 base, with 10 bases lying between them.